The rows below give T cell receptor beta chains drawn from one sample of a study of Graves' ophthalmopathy and Graves' hyperthyroidism. TCRdb re-analysed the multiplex PCR reads in MiXCR, keeping a single row per CDR3 protein. The table shows some 750,000 distinct CDR3 sequences, with 40% occurring only once. Sequencing was done on a sample of peripheral blood. These receptors came from an adult man with Graves' ophthalmopathy. CDR3s include the opening cysteine and the closing phenylalanine or tryptophan. The order of the fields is V gene, clone size, CDR3 length, J gene, D gene, CDR3 protein, CDR3 DNA. The D gene is left open where the match is weak. Only part of the rows carry a size: once, few, many, or a class if the clone is expanded.

>TRBV25-1|-|14|TRBJ1-1|-
CASSTRGGWTEAFF
TGTGCCAGCAGCACCCGAGGGGGGTGGACTGAAGCTTTCTTT
>TRBV19|few|15|TRBJ1-2|TRBD1
CASSISWTGAYGYTF
TGTGCCAGTAGTATTTCTTGGACAGGGGCCTATGGCTACACCTTC
>TRBV11-1|-|15|TRBJ1-2|-
CASRTGGRARYGYTF
TGTGCCAGCAGGACGGGTGGCAGGGCCCGCTATGGCTACACCTTC
>TRBV2|many|14|TRBJ1-6|-
CASSEGGRGSPLHF
TGTGCCAGCAGTGAGGGTGGAAGGGGTTCACCCCTCCACTTT
>TRBV7-6|many|15|TRBJ2-7|-
CASSLYDRLSYEQYF
TGTGCCAGCAGCTTATACGACAGGTTGTCCTACGAGCAGTACTTC
>TRBV10-1|few|14|TRBJ2-2|-
CASSEGRRDGELFF
TGCGCCAGCAGTGAAGGCAGGAGGGACGGGGAGCTGTTTTTT
>TRBV12-3/TRBV12-4|once|14|TRBJ2-7|-
CASSLDGAPYEQYF
TGTGCCAGCAGTTTAGACGGGGCCCCCTACGAGCAGTACTTC
>TRBV10-1|many|13|TRBJ1-2|-
CASSERQDSGYTF
TGCGCCAGCAGTGAGAGGCAGGACTCTGGCTACACCTTC
>TRBV10-1|-|14|TRBJ2-2|TRBD1
CASSGQGLTGELFF
TGCGCCAGCAGCGGACAGGGGCTCACCGGGGAGCTGTTTTTT
>TRBV28|-|14|TRBJ2-5|-
CASRFRGGRETQYF
TGTGCCAGCAGATTCAGGGGGGGGAGGGAGACCCAGTACTTC
>TRBV5-1|-|14|TRBJ2-5|-
CASSFSDPRETQYF
TGCGCCAGCAGCTTCTCGGATCCTCGAGAGACCCAGTACTTC
>TRBV7-2|-|15|TRBJ2-7|TRBD2
CASSQFLAGGYEQYF
TGCGCCAGCAGCCAGTTTCTAGCGGGAGGCTACGAGCAGTACTTC
>TRBV7-9|-|18|TRBJ2-5|TRBD1
CASSLYPPGQGLAETQYF
TGTGCCAGCAGCTTATACCCCCCGGGACAGGGACTCGCCGAGACCCAGTACTTC
>TRBV2|-|12|TRBJ1-2|TRBD1
CASSMTGSGYTF
TGTGCCAGCAGCATGACAGGGTCGGGCTACACCTTC
>TRBV29-1|many|15|TRBJ1-1|TRBD1
CSTTGTGGFDTEAFF
TGCAGCACGACCGGGACAGGGGGCTTTGACACTGAAGCTTTCTTT
>TRBV20-1|-|15|TRBJ1-4|-
CSARRARQFNEKLFF
TGCAGTGCTAGAAGGGCGAGACAATTTAATGAAAAACTGTTTTTT
>TRBV10-3|many|15|TRBJ1-5|-
CAISERQGGNQPQHF
TGTGCCATCAGTGAGCGGCAGGGTGGAAATCAGCCCCAGCATTTT
>TRBV10-3|-|11|TRBJ1-1|-
CASYARAEAFF
TGTGCCAGTTATGCCCGGGCTGAAGCTTTCTTT
>TRBV7-9|once|17|TRBJ2-3|TRBD2
CASSPRPLLAASDTQYF
TGTGCCAGCAGCCCGAGACCCCTTCTAGCGGCCTCAGATACGCAGTATTTT
>TRBV6-1|-|12|TRBJ1-2|-
CASMGLSYGYTF
TGTGCCAGCATGGGGCTTTCCTATGGCTACACCTTC
>TRBV7-2|many|13|TRBJ2-7|-
CASSLRPGDQQYF
TGTGCCAGCAGCTTACGGCCAGGGGACCAGCAGTACTTC
>TRBV2|-|14|TRBJ1-2|-
CASSPERQVYGYTF
TGTGCCAGCAGTCCCGAACGGCAGGTCTATGGCTACACCTTC
>TRBV2|few|14|TRBJ1-1|-
CASSSSAITTEAFF
TGTGCCAGCAGTTCGTCCGCTATCACAACTGAAGCTTTCTTT
>TRBV24-1|-|14|TRBJ1-5|-
CASRRDGTNQPQHF
TGTGCCAGCAGGCGGGACGGAACCAATCAGCCCCAGCATTTT
>TRBV29-1|many|14|TRBJ1-4|-
CSNGTTLLDEKLFF
TGCAGCAACGGGACAACATTGTTGGATGAAAAACTGTTTTTT
>TRBV15|many|14|TRBJ2-5|TRBD1
CATIRDRGLETQYF
TGTGCCACCATCCGGGACAGGGGGTTAGAGACCCAGTACTTC
>TRBV25-1|-|12|TRBJ1-6|-
CASSPGASPPHF
TGTGCCAGCAGTCCAGGGGCTTCACCCCCCCACTTT
>TRBV24-1|many|11|TRBJ1-1|-
CATSDLAGAFF
TGTGCCACCAGTGACTTAGCAGGAGCTTTCTTT
>TRBV11-2|once|15|TRBJ1-1|-
CASSLDSSRSTEAFF
TGTGCCAGCAGCTTAGACAGTTCCCGCTCAACTGAAGCTTTCTTT
>TRBV7-9|-|15|TRBJ2-2|TRBD1
CASSKGQGYTGELFF
TGTGCCAGCAGCAAGGGACAGGGGTACACCGGGGAGCTGTTTTTT
>TRBV9|once|15|TRBJ1-6|-
CASSPVSLDNSPLHF
TGTGCCAGCAGCCCAGTCAGCTTAGATAATTCACCCCTCCACTTT
>TRBV2|few|17|TRBJ1-2|TRBD1
CASSQDLSGRGDYGYTF
TGTGCCAGCAGCCAAGATCTGTCCGGCAGGGGGGACTATGGCTACACCTTC
>TRBV2|-|13|TRBJ1-2|TRBD1
CATETGGLGGYTF
TGTGCCACCGAAACAGGGGGCTTAGGTGGCTACACCTTC
>TRBV29-1|-|14|TRBJ2-5|-
CSVVEGRVEETQYF
TGCAGCGTTGTTGAGGGGCGGGTAGAGGAGACCCAGTACTTC
>TRBV29-1|once|13|TRBJ1-4|-
CSVEWGGGEKLFF
TGCAGCGTTGAGTGGGGCGGTGGTGAAAAACTGTTTTTT
>TRBV9|few|15|TRBJ1-6|-
CASSESGSGNSPLHF
TGTGCCAGCAGTGAATCAGGGTCTGGCAATTCACCCCTCCACTTT
>TRBV7-6|-|14|TRBJ2-3|-
CASSPTGSTDTQYF
TGTGCCAGCAGCCCTACGGGATCCACAGATACGCAGTATTTT
>TRBV19|-|15|TRBJ1-5|TRBD1
CASSSRDRAGQPQHF
TGTGCCAGTAGTTCGAGGGACAGGGCGGGTCAGCCCCAGCATTTT
>TRBV3-1|-|12|TRBJ1-2|-
CASSHSGRGYTF
TGTGCCAGCAGCCACTCCGGCCGTGGCTACACCTTC
>TRBV7-9|many|15|TRBJ1-1|-
CASRPPSRTVNEAFF
TGTGCCAGCAGACCCCCATCCCGGACGGTGAACGAAGCTTTCTTT
>TRBV29-1|many|14|TRBJ1-1|-
CSVENEVLGTEAFF
TGCAGCGTTGAGAACGAGGTCCTGGGGACTGAAGCTTTCTTT